This is a list of T cell receptor beta chains from one sample in a study of patients and donors after allogeneic stem cell transplantation. TCRdb processed the RT-PCR reads anew with MiXCR; each CDR3 protein has one entry. The sample carries roughly 960,000 distinct CDR3 sequences, roughly 17% recorded once. Input material: blood, either unsorted or a sorted T cell fraction (not recorded which). All receptors come from a human donor who was either an allogeneic HSCT recipient or a stem cell or donor lymphocyte infusion donor (not recorded which). It is not recorded whose cells these are; they may come from a transplant donor. CDR3s include the opening cysteine and the closing phenylalanine or tryptophan. Fields, in order: J gene, V gene, clone size, D gene, CDR3 DNA, CDR3 protein. The D gene is left open where the match is weak. Only some rows state a clone size, as once, few, many or a class for expanded clones.

TRBJ2-5,TRBV7-3,few,NA,TGTGCCAGCAGCCCGGGACTGATCCAAGAGACCCAGTACTTC,CASSPGLIQETQYF
TRBJ2-6,TRBV20-1,NA,NA,TGCAGTGCTACCGACAGACTCTCTGGGGCCAACGTCCTGACTTTC,CSATDRLSGANVLTF
TRBJ1-1,TRBV20-1,NA,TRBD1,TGCAGTGCGACCGGGACAGGGGCTTTGAACACTGAAGCTTTCTTT,CSATGTGALNTEAFF
TRBJ1-2,TRBV30,NA,NA,TGTGCCTGGAGTCCCGACGCGTATGGCTACACCTTC,CAWSPDAYGYTF
TRBJ1-2,TRBV30,few,NA,TGTGCCTGGAGTGTCGGGGTTCGTGGCTACACCTTC,CAWSVGVRGYTF
TRBJ2-4,TRBV6-1,few,NA,TGTGCCAGCAGTCCACTACCGGGGTCTCTAGCCAAAAACATTCAGTACTTC,CASSPLPGSLAKNIQYF
TRBJ2-2,TRBV24-1,few,NA,TGTGCCACCTCAGGATACACCGGGGAGCTGTTTTTT,CATSGYTGELFF
TRBJ2-1,TRBV4-1,few,TRBD2,TGCGCCAGCAGCCAAGACCCAGCGGGGTTTAACAATGAGCAGTTCTTC,CASSQDPAGFNNEQFF
TRBJ1-4,TRBV6-1,NA,TRBD1,TGTGCCAGCAGGCGACAGGGAACTAATGAAAAACTGTTTTTT,CASRRQGTNEKLFF
TRBJ2-3,TRBV5-1,many,NA,TGCGCCAGCAGCTCGCAAAGAACAGATACGCAGTATTTT,CASSSQRTDTQYF
TRBJ2-1,TRBV7-9,few,NA,TGTGCCAGCAGCTTAAATGAGAATGAGCAGTTCTTC,CASSLNENEQFF
TRBJ1-2,TRBV27,NA,TRBD1,TGTGCCAGCAGTTACCAGGGGGCAGGTGGCTACACCTTC,CASSYQGAGGYTF
TRBJ2-7,TRBV20-1,few,TRBD2,TGCAGTGCTAGTTGGGGGCCTAGCGGGATGTACGAGCAGTACTTC,CSASWGPSGMYEQYF
TRBJ2-5,TRBV15,NA,NA,TGTGCCACCAGCACTATGGCGGCTTGGGAGACCCAGTACTTC,CATSTMAAWETQYF
TRBJ1-4,TRBV7-6,NA,NA,TGTGCCATTTTACAGGGAACTAATGAAAAACTGTTTTTT,CAILQGTNEKLFF
TRBJ1-4,TRBV6-1,NA,TRBD1,TGTGCCAGCAGGGAGGGGCCCGGGACAGGGAGGGAAAAACTGTTTTTT,CASREGPGTGREKLFF
TRBJ2-7,TRBV12-3/TRBV12-4,many,NA,TGTGCCAGCAGCTTAGGCTACGAGCAGTACTTC,CASSLGYEQYF
TRBJ2-3,TRBV6-6,NA,NA,TGTGCCAGCAATATACAGGGTACAGATACGCAGTATTTT,CASNIQGTDTQYF